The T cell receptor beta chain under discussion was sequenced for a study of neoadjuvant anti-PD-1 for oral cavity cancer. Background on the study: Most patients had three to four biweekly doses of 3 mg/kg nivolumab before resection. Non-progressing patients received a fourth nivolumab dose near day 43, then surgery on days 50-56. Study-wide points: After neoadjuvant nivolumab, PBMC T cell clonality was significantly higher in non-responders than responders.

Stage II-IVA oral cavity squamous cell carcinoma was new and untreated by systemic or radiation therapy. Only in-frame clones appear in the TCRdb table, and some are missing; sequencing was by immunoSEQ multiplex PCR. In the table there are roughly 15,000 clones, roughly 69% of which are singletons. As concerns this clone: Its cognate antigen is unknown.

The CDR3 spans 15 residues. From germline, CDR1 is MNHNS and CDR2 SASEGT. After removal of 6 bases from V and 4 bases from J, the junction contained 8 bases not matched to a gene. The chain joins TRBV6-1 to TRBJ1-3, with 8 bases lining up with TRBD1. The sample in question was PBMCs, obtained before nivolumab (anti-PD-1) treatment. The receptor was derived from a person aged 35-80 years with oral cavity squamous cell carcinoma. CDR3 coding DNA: TGTGCCAGCAGCCAACCTACAGGGGGAGGAAACACCATATATTTT. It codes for CASSQPTGGGNTIYF.